The T cell receptor (beta chain) under discussion was sequenced for a study of identical twins. Whole-study findings and limits: While abundant cord blood beta clonotypes carried fewer insertions, memory repertoires showed no such pattern. Alpha sequences out of frame and shared by twins had excess low generation probability.

This clonotype occurred many times. Its antigen is undetermined. In TCRdb, the 5' RACE reads were re-called with MiXCR into one record per CDR3 protein. This table holds 200,000 or so distinct CDR3 sequences, around 8% found once. The data also belong to a second study, concerning yellow fever vaccine responses in identical twins.

This clonotype was sampled from a young woman in good health. Sequencing used memory (CD45RO+) T cells sorted from blood.

The CDR3, as DNA: TGTGCTAGTGGGGAGGACCCCTGGTACTTC. Translated, it gives CASGEDPWYF. The rearrangement joins TRBV12-5 to TRBJ2-7; perhaps TRBD2 as D (5 bases). There are 10 residues in the CDR3. Trimming removed 6 bases from V and 12 bases from J, with 12 bases in between. Germline loops: CDR1 LGHNT, CDR2 FRNRAP.